The clone carrying this T cell receptor beta chain was recorded at least ten times. Its specificity is unknown. V lost 2 bases to trimming and J lost 1 base; unmatched junction nucleotides: 12. Germline lookup yields CDR1 DFQATT and CDR2 SNEGSKA (reference sequence). The CDR3 contains 17 residues. Axillary draining lymph nodes of breast cancer patients supplied the node samples. TCRdb recomputed calls from the multiplex PCR reads with MiXCR, one row per CDR3 protein. Among approximately 210,000 distinct CDR3 sequences listed, less than 40% were seen once. This sample was taken from a study of breast tumors, draining lymph nodes, adjacent tissues. Study conclusions and caveats: Luminal-like breast cancer showed significantly greater tumor-nontumor repertoire similarity than basal-like breast cancer did. Most tumor T cells seemingly derive from lymph node, then expand in tumor.

This chain connects TRBV20-1 to TRBJ2-5; 8 nucleotides agree with TRBD2. The source is a female donor with breast cancer. Some clones in this sample may be carry-over from other donors' samples. The source material was axillary lymph node tissue. CDR3 region: CSARTPSAGGFQETQYF. The CDR3, as DNA: TGCAGTGCTAGAACCCCCTCCGCGGGAGGATTCCAAGAGACCCAGTACTTC.